This T cell receptor beta chain was captured in a study of T cells expressing NK-cell markers. Study in general: Sorted CD3+CD56-NKG2C+, CD3+CD56+NKG2C- and CD3+CD56+NKG2C+ T cells were the source of the TCR beta repertoires. The study's findings and limits: These clonotypes additionally ranked first within the CD3+CD56-NKG2C+ fraction of a few donors.

Production of TCR beta cDNA relied on 5'RACE template switching with UMIs. Following a re-call of the 5' RACE reads, TCRdb has one entry per CDR3 protein and lacks DNA. The specimen's table records about 550,000 distinct CDR3 sequences. With regard to this clonotype: Its specificity is unknown.

The CDR3 runs to 12 residues. CDR1 and CDR2 (germline): KGHDR, SFDVKD. Sequencing used blood T cells: a sorted CD56 or NKG2C T cell subset, CD4+ or CD8+ T cells, or bulk PBMC T cells (not recorded which). The receptor's source is a man younger than 35 in good health. This chain joins TRBV24-1 and TRBJ2-1; TCRdb's D gene call, TRBD2, goes unchecked for lack of DNA. CDR3 loop: CATGTSRVEQFF.